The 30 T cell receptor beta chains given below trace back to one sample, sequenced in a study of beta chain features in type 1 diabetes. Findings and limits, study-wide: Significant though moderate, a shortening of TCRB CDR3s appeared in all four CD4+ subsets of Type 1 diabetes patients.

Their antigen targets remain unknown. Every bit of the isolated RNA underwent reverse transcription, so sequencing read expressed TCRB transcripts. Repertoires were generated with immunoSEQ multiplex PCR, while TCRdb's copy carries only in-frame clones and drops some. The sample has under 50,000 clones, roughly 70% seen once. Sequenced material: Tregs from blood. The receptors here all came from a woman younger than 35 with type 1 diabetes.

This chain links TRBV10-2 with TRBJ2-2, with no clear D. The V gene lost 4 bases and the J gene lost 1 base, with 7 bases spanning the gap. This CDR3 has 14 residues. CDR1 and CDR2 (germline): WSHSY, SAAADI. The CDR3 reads CASSASENTGELFF. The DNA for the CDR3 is TGCGCCAGCAGTGCCTCAGAGAACACCGGGGAGCTGTTTTTT.

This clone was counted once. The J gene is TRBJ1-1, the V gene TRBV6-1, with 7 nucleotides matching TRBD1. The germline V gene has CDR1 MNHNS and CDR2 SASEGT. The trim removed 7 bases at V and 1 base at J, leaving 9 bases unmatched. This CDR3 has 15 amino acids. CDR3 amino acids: CASKGPGQWNTEAFF. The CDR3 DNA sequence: TGTGCCAGCAAAGGCCCGGGACAGTGGAACACTGAAGCTTTCTTT.

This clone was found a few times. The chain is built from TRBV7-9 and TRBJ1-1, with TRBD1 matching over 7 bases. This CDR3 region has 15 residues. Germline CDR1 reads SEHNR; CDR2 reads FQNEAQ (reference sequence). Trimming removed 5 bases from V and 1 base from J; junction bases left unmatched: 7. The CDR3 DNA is TGTGCCAGCAGCCCCCCGACAGGGCGGAACACTGAAGCTTTCTTT. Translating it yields CASSPPTGRNTEAFF.

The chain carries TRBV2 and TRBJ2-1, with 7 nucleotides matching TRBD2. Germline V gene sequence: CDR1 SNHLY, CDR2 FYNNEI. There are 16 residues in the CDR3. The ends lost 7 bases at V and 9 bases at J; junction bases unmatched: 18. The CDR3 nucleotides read TGTGCCAGCACCGACCCCCGCGGGAGAGGGTTGGTTGAGCAGTTCTTC. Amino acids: CASTDPRGRGLVEQFF.

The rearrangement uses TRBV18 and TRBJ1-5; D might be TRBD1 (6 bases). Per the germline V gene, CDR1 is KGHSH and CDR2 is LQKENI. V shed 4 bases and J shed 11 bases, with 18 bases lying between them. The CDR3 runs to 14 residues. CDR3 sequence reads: CASSLVAGAQTQHF. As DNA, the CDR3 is TGTGCCAGCTCACTGGTAGCAGGGGCCCAGACCCAGCATTTT.

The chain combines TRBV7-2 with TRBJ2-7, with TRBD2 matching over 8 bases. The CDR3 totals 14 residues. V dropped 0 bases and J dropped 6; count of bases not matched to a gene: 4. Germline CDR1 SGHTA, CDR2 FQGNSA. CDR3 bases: TGTGCCAGCAGCTTAGCGGGGACTAGTTCCGAGCAGTACTTC. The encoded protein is CASSLAGTSSEQYF. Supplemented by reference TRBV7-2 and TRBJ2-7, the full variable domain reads GAGVSQSPSNKVTEKGKDVELRCDPISGHTALYWYRQSLGQGLEFLIYFQGNSAPDKSGLPSDRFSAERTGGSVSTLTIQRTQQEDSAVYLCASSLAGTSSEQYFGPGTRLTVT.

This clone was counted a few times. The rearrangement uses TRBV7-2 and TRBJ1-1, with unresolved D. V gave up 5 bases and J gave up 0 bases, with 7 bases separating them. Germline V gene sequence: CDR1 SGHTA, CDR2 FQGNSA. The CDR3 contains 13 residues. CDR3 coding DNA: TGTGCCAGCAGCCGAGGTATGAACACTGAAGCTTTCTTT. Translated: CASSRGMNTEAFF.

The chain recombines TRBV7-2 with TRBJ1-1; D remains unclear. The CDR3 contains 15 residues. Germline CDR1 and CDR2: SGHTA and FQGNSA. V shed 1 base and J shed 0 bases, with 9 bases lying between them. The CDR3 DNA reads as TGTGCCAGCAGCTTAGTGCGCACCATGAACACTGAAGCTTTCTTT. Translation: CASSLVRTMNTEAFF.

CDR3 loop: CASSRRRGRGASEQFF. CDR3 nucleotide sequence: TGTGCCAGTAGCCGGCGTCGTGGGCGGGGGGCTTCAGAGCAGTTCTTC. The chain joins TRBV19 to TRBJ2-1, with 8 bases matching TRBD2. The CDR3 totals 16 residues. CDR1 is LNHDA, CDR2 SQIVND, per germline (reference sequence). V was pared by 6 bases and J by 10 bases, with 17 bases of the junction left unmatched. The variable domain in full, with the rest retrieved from reference TRBV19 and TRBJ2-1, is DGGITQSPKYLFRKEGQNVTLSCEQNLNHDAMYWYRQDPGQGLRLIYYSQIVNDFQKGDIAEGYSVSREKKESFPLTVTSAQKNPTAFYLCASSRRRGRGASEQFFGPGTRLTVL.

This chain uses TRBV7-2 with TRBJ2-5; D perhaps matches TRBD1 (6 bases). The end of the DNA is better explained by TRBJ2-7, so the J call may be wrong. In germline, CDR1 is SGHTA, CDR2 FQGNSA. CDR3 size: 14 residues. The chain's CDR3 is CASSPWAGEYEQYF. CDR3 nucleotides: TGTGCCAGCAGCCCGTGGGCAGGGGAATACGAGCAGTACTTC.

In DNA, the CDR3 is TGTGCCAGCAGTCAGGGACAGGGACCCTACGAGCAGTACTTC. It encodes CASSQGQGPYEQYF. The V gene is TRBV6-5, the J gene TRBJ2-7; 9 positions match TRBD1. With V trimmed by 5 bases and J by 2 bases, 4 bases remained unmatched. The germline V gene encodes CDR1 MNHEY and CDR2 SVGAGI. The CDR3 has 14 amino acids.

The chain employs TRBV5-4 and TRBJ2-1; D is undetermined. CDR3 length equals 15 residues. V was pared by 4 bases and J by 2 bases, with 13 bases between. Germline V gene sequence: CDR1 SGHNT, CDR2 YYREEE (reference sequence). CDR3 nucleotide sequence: TGTGCCAGCAGCCTTGGGTCGGCGGCCTACAATGAGCAGTTCTTC. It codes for CASSLGSAAYNEQFF.

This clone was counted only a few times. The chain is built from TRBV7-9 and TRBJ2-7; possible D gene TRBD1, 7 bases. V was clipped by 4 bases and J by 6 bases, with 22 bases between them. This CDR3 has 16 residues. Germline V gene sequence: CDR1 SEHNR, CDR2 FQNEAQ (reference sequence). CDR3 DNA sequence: TGTGCCAGCAGCTCCCGAGGAGGGGGCCCACTATCCGAGCAGTACTTC. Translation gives CASSSRGGGPLSEQYF. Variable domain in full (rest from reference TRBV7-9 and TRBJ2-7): DTGVSQNPRHKITKRGQNVTFRCDPISEHNRLYWYRQTLGQGPEFLTYFQNEAQLEKSRLLSDRFSAERPKGSFSTLEIQRTEQGDSAMYLCASSSRGGGPLSEQYFGPGTRLTVT.

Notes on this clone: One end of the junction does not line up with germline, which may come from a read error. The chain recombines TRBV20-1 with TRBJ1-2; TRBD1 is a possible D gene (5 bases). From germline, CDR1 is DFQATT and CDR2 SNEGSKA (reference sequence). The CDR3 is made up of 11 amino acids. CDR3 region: CSARGAGSYTF. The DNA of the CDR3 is TGCAGTGCGAGAGGGGCGGGGAGCTACACCTTC.

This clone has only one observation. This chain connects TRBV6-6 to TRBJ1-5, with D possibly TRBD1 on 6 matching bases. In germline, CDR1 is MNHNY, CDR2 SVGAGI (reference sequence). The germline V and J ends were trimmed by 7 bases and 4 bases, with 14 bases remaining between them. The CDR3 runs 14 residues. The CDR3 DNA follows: TGTGCCAGCACCCTTCCGGGACAAAATCAGCCCCAGCATTTT. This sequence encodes CASTLPGQNQPQHF.

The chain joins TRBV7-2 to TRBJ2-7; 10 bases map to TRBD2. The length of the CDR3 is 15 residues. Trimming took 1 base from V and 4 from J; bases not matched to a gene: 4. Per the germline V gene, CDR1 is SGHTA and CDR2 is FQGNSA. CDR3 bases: TGTGCCAGCAGCTTAGGGCTAGCGGGAGTGTACGAGCAGTACTTC. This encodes CASSLGLAGVYEQYF.

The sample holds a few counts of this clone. The CDR3 DNA is TGTGCCACCCCGGGGGGGCGGGAGAATGAGCAGTTCTTC. Translated, it gives CATPGGRENEQFF. J is TRBJ2-1 and V is TRBV7-9, with 8 bases aligning to TRBD2. V trimming: 10 bases; J trimming: 7 bases; junction bases outside the gene matches: 9. In germline, CDR1 is SEHNR, CDR2 FQNEAQ (reference sequence). The CDR3 is made up of 13 amino acids.

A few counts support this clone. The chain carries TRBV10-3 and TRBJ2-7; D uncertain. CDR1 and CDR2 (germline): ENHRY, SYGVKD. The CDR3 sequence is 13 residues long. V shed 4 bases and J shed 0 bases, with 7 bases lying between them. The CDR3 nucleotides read TGTGCCATCAGTGGCACTGCCTCCTACGAGCAGTACTTC. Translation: CAISGTASYEQYF.

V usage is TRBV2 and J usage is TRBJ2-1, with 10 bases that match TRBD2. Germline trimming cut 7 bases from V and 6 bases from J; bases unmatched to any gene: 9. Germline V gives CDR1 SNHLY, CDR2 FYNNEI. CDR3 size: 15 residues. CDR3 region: CASKRGGTLSNEQFF. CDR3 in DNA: TGTGCCAGCAAGCGGGGGGGTACCCTCTCCAATGAGCAGTTCTTC.

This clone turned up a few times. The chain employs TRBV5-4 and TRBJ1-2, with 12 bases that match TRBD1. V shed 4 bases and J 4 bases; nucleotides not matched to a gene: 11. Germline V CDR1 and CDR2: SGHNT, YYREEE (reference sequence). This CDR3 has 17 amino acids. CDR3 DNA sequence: TGTGCCAGCAGCGGGGGGACAGGGGGCTCCCTTTTCTATGGCTACACCTTC. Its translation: CASSGGTGGSLFYGYTF.

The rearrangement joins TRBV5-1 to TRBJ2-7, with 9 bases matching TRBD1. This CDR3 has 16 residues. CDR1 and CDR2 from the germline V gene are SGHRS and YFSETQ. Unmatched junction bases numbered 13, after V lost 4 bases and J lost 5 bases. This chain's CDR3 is CASSLATGTGSNEQYF. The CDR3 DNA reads TGCGCCAGCAGCCTAGCCACCGGGACAGGGTCCAACGAGCAGTACTTC.

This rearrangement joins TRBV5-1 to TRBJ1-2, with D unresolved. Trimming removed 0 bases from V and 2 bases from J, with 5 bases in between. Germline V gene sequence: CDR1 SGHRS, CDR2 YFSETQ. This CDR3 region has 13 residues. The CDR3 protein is CASSLVENYGYTF. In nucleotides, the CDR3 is TGCGCCAGCAGCTTGGTGGAGAACTATGGCTACACCTTC.

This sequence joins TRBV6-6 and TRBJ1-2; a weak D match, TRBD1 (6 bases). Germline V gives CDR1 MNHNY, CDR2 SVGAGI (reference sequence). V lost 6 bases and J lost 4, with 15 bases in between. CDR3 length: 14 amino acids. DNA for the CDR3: TGTGCCAGCAGACAAACAGGGTACGCCTATGGCTACACCTTC. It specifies CASRQTGYAYGYTF.

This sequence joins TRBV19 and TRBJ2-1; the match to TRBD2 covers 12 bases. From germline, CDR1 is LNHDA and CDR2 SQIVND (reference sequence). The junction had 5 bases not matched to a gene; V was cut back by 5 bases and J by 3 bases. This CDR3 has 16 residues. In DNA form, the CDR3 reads TGTGCCAGTAGTGCTGGGACTAGCGGGTTCTACAATGAGCAGTTCTTC. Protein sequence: CASSAGTSGFYNEQFF.

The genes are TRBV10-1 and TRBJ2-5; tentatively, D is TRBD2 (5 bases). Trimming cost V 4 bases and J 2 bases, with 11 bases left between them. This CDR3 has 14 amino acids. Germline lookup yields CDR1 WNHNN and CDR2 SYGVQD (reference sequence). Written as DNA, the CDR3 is TGCGCCAGCAGTGTGAGGGAGAGACAAGAGACCCAGTACTTC. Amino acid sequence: CASSVRERQETQYF.

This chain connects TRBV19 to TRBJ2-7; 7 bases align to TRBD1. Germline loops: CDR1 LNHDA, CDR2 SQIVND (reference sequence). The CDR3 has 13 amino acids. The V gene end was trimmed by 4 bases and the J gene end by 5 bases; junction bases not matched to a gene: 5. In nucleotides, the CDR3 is TGTGCCAGTAGTAACAGGGGTATCGACGAGCAGTACTTC. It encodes CASSNRGIDEQYF. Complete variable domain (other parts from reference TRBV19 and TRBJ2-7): DGGITQSPKYLFRKEGQNVTLSCEQNLNHDAMYWYRQDPGQGLRLIYYSQIVNDFQKGDIAEGYSVSREKKESFPLTVTSAQKNPTAFYLCASSNRGIDEQYFGPGTRLTVT.

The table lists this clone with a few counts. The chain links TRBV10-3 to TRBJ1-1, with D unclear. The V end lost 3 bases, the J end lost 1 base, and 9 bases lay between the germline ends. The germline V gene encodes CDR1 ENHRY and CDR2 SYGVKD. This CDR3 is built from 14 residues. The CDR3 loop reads CAISDQTGNTEAFF. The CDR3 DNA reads TGTGCCATCAGTGATCAAACGGGGAACACTGAAGCTTTCTTT.

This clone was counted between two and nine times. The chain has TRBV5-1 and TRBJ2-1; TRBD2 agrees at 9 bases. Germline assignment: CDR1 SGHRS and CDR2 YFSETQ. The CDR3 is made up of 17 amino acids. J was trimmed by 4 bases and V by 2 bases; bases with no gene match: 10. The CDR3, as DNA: TGCGCCAGCAGCTTCGACTTTACTAGCGGGTCTTACAATGAGCAGTTCTTC. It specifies CASSFDFTSGSYNEQFF.

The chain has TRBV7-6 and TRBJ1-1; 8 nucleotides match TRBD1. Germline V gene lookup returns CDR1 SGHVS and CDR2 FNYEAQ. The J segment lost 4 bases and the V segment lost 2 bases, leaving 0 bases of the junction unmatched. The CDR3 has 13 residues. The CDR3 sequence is CASSLTGGTEAFF. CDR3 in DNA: TGTGCCAGCAGCTTAACAGGGGGCACTGAAGCTTTCTTT.

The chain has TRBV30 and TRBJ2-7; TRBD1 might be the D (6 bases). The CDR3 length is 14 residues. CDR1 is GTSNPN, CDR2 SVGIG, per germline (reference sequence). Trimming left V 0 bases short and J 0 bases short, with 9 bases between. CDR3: CAWSVWGLSYEQYF. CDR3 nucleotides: TGTGCCTGGAGTGTATGGGGGCTCTCCTACGAGCAGTACTTC.